This T cell receptor (beta chain) was sequenced during a study of blood T cell repertoires in COVID-19. Overall study: T cells, B-cell-depleted T cells, or PBMCs provided the cDNA or gDNA that served as material.

Per the original methods: Estimation of nucleated cell counts relied on the amplification of reference gene primers. TCRdb's table, derived via immunoSEQ multiplex PCR, lists solely in-frame clones and lacks some. D and trimming were read from the DNA, whereas the V and J calls and clone size are those reported in that table. Of about 230,000 clones listed, 80% to 90% are singletons. The CDR3 runs to 13 residues. Germline CDR1 reads SNHLY; CDR2 reads FYNNEI. V was shortened by 4 bases and J by 4 bases, with 11 bases between the two germline ends. The rearrangement links TRBV2 to TRBJ2-7; D gene uncertain. The TCR comes from an elderly man with acute or convalescent COVID-19. Sequencing was done on a sample of peripheral blood. In DNA form, the CDR3 reads TGTGCCAGCAGTGTCATAGTGAGTTACGAGCAGTACTTC. Its protein product is CASSVIVSYEQYF.